The 20 T cell receptor beta chains below all came from one sample that was sequenced in a study of CD8 T cells in Susac syndrome (dated by TCRdb to the late 2010s). Library prep was done by the immunoSEQ multiplex PCR assay. RNA was extracted with the RNeasy kit and about 0.5 to 1 ug was reverse transcribed using random hexamers. TCRdb reran the public reads through fastp at Q25 and MiXCR, keeping productive beta chains. Rows with a matching CDR3 protein are joined into one entry that keeps the most common DNA and genes. Here the sample has about 180,000 distinct CDR3 sequences; approximately 94% occur a single time. 0.095% to 0.13% of the sample belongs to the ten largest clones. Sequenced input: CD4+ T cells from PBMCs. These receptor sequences come from a human donor with Susac syndrome.

This clonotype came up once. V is TRBV29-1 and J is TRBJ2-6, with D unclear. This CDR3 comprises 14 residues. Germline V lookup: CDR1 SQVTM, CDR2 ANQGSEA. The germline V and J ends were trimmed by 4 bases and 4 bases, with 11 bases remaining between them. DNA for the CDR3: TGCAGCGTTGTTTTCCATTCCGGGGCCAACGTCCTGACTTTC. Protein: CSVVFHSGANVLTF.

V is TRBV29-1 and J is TRBJ2-5; TRBD1 might be the D (7 bases). V was cut by 8 bases and J by 5 bases, with 18 bases left in between. The CDR3 runs to 13 residues. Per the germline V gene, CDR1 is SQVTM and CDR2 is ANQGSEA. This CDR3 reads CSSRQGGTETQYF. The CDR3 coding sequence is TGCAGCTCCCGACAGGGAGGTACGGAGACCCAGTACTTC.

V usage is TRBV7-8 and J usage is TRBJ1-4; TRBD1 is a possible D gene (6 bases). Trimming left V 5 bases short and J 3 bases short, with 19 bases between. Germline assignment: CDR1 SGHVS and CDR2 FQNEAQ. The CDR3 extends over 17 amino acids. The CDR3 sequence: CASSQGYSSSSNEKLFF. CDR3 nucleotides: TGTGCCAGCAGCCAGGGGTACAGCTCTAGTTCTAATGAAAAACTGTTTTTT.

The rearrangement uses TRBV11-2 and TRBJ2-6; D is uncertain. Per germline, CDR1 SGHAT and CDR2 FQNNGV. V lost 0 bases and J 8 bases, leaving 11 bases between the germline ends. This CDR3 region has 15 residues. CDR3 residues: CASSLDSKGSNVLTF. Written as DNA, the CDR3 is TGTGCCAGCAGCTTAGATAGCAAGGGTTCCAACGTCCTGACTTTC.

The chain employs TRBV5-6 and TRBJ2-5; perhaps D is TRBD1 or TRBD2 (5 bases each). Germline values: CDR1 SGHDT, CDR2 YYEEEE. The CDR3 extends over 15 amino acids. Trimming left V 6 bases short and J 5 bases short, with 20 bases between. In DNA, the CDR3 is TGTGCCAGCACCCCCGGGGCCAAAGGTGGGGAGACCCAGTACTTC. It specifies CASTPGAKGGETQYF.

CDR3: CASSFEQNYEQYF. CDR3 coding DNA: TGTGCCAGCAGTTTCGAACAAAACTACGAGCAGTACTTC. The V gene is TRBV12-3 or TRBV12-4, the J gene TRBJ2-7; D gene ambiguous. Trimming stripped 3 bases from V and 3 bases from J, with 9 bases between. This CDR3 comprises 13 residues.

The chain employs TRBV14 and TRBJ1-1; possible D gene TRBD1, 6 bases. The CDR3 covers 12 residues. Germline values: CDR1 SGHDN, CDR2 FVKESK. V shed 4 bases and J shed 4 bases, with 7 bases lying between them. The CDR3 reads CASSRGATEAFF. CDR3 DNA sequence: TGTGCCAGCAGCCGGGGGGCCACTGAAGCTTTCTTT.

The chain couples TRBV12-3 or TRBV12-4 to TRBJ1-1; D perhaps matches TRBD1 (6 bases). CDR3 size: 13 residues. The V gene lost 8 bases and the J gene lost 2 bases, with 12 bases spanning the gap. The CDR3 nucleotides are TGTGCCAGCGAACAGGGTCTAAACACTGAAGCTTTCTTT. Its translation: CASEQGLNTEAFF.

The chain employs TRBV20-1 and TRBJ2-3; 8 nucleotides line up with TRBD1. The CDR3 is made up of 14 amino acids. Germline values: CDR1 DFQATT, CDR2 SNEGSKA (reference sequence). Trimming took 6 bases from V and 4 from J; bases not matched to a gene: 9. CDR3 DNA: TGCAGTGCCGGGGGACAGGTCGGCCCAGATACGCAGTATTTT. It is translated as CSAGGQVGPDTQYF.

The rearrangement joins TRBV21-1 to TRBJ1-5. TRBV21-1 is marked as a pseudogene. The CDR3 runs to 12 residues. The CDR3 DNA follows: TGTGCCAGCAGCGGCCTTAGTCAGCCCCAGCATTTT. Protein sequence: CASSGLSQPQHF.

This chain connects TRBV20-1 to TRBJ1-5; D remains ambiguous. CDR1 and CDR2 from the germline V gene are DFQATT and SNEGSKA (reference sequence). V was pared by 3 bases and J by 1 base, with 10 bases between. CDR3 length: 14 residues. CDR3 nucleotides: TGCAGTGCTAGGATTGAAGCGAGCAATCAGCCCCAGCATTTT. Translating it yields CSARIEASNQPQHF.

The chain recombines TRBV30 with TRBJ2-7; 7 nucleotides align to TRBD1. The germline V gene encodes CDR1 GTSNPN and CDR2 SVGIG (reference sequence). This CDR3 has 12 amino acids. Trimming cost V 7 bases and J 7 bases; bases outside gene matches: 10. Written as DNA, the CDR3 is TGTGCCTTACTACAGGGGCGCCAGGAGCAGTACTTC. It is translated as CALLQGRQEQYF.

This clonotype was found once. This chain connects TRBV5-6 to TRBJ1-2; D is undetermined. There are 13 residues in the CDR3. Trimming stripped 0 bases from V and 6 bases from J, with 9 bases between. Germline V gives CDR1 SGHDT, CDR2 YYEEEE. Here the CDR3 DNA reads TGTGCCAGCAGCTTGGTAAAGGCGGATGGCTACACCTTC. Its translation is CASSLVKADGYTF.

The chain has TRBV12-3 or TRBV12-4 and TRBJ1-5, with D hard to call. The CDR3 covers 13 residues. With 3 bases removed from V and 6 bases from J, the gap between germline ends came to 9 bases. CDR3 region: CASSFEGFQPQHF. As DNA, the CDR3 is TGTGCCAGCAGTTTTGAGGGTTTTCAGCCCCAGCATTTT.

The rearrangement links TRBV20-1 to TRBJ2-5; D remains unclear. The germline gives CDR1 DFQATT, CDR2 SNEGSKA (reference sequence). Trimming cost V 5 bases and J 9 bases, with 19 bases left between them. This CDR3 spans 13 amino acids. The CDR3 DNA sequence: TGCAGTGCTCCACTAATTGACCGCCTGGCCCAGTACTTC. Its protein is CSAPLIDRLAQYF.

This sequence joins TRBV20-1 and TRBJ2-3; 7 nucleotides agree with TRBD2. Germline V lookup: CDR1 DFQATT, CDR2 SNEGSKA (reference sequence). Trimming took 0 bases from V and 3 from J; bases not matched to a gene: 9. The CDR3 covers 16 residues. DNA of the CDR3: TGCAGTGCTAGAGATCTCTCGGGGGGTGAGACAGATACGCAGTATTTT. It yields the protein CSARDLSGGETDTQYF.

This clonotype was observed a single time. This chain joins TRBV12-3 or TRBV12-4 and TRBJ1-2; 8 positions match TRBD1. Trimming removed 4 bases from V and 4 bases from J; junction bases left unmatched: 2. The CDR3 sequence is 13 residues long. The CDR3 DNA reads TGTGCCAGCAGTTGGACAGGGACCTATGGCTACACCTTC. Translated, it gives CASSWTGTYGYTF.

This chain joins TRBV11-2 and TRBJ2-3, with D maybe TRBD2 (6 bases). The V and J ends lost 3 bases and 1 base respectively, with 14 bases between them. CDR1 is SGHAT, CDR2 FQNNGV, per germline. This CDR3 is built from 16 residues. Here the CDR3 reads CASSFQGGYGTDTQYF. In nucleotides, the CDR3 is TGTGCCAGCAGCTTCCAGGGAGGTTACGGCACAGATACGCAGTATTTT.

The V and J genes are TRBV9 and TRBJ2-5; TRBD2 might be the D (6 bases). CDR1 is SGDLS and CDR2 is YYNGEE in the germline V gene. CDR3 length equals 14 residues. The ends were cut back, 0 bases at V and 4 bases at J, with 10 bases in the middle. CDR3 in DNA: TGTGCCAGCAGCGTAGCGAGCGGGCGAGAGACCCAGTACTTC. Translated, it gives CASSVASGRETQYF.

This clonotype appeared a single time. The chain carries TRBV2 and TRBJ2-1; D is possibly TRBD1 (5 bases). V shed 6 bases and J shed 0 bases, with 9 bases lying between them. The germline CDR1 and CDR2 sequences are SNHLY and FYNNEI. CDR3 length equals 14 residues. CDR3 protein: CASSRVSSYNEQFF. CDR3 nucleotides: TGTGCCAGCAGCAGGGTGAGCTCCTACAATGAGCAGTTCTTC.